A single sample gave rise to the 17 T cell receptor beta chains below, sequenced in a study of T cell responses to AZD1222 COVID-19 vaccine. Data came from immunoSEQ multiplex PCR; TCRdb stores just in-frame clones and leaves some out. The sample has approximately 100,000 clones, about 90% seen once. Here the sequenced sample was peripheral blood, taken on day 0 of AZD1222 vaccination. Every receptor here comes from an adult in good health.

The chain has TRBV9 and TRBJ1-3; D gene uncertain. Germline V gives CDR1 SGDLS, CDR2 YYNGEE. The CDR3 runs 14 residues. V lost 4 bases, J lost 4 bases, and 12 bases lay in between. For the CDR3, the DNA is TGTGCCAGCAGCCAGGAGCATCAGGGAAACACCATATATTTT. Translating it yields CASSQEHQGNTIYF.

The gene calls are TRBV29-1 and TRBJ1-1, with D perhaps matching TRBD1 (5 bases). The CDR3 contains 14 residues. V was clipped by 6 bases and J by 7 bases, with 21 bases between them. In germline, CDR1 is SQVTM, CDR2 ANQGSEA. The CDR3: CSVERDGNLGEAFF. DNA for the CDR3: TGCAGCGTGGAGAGGGACGGTAACCTTGGTGAAGCTTTCTTT. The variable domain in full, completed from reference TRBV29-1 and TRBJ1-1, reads SAVISQKPSRDICQRGTSLTIQCQVDSQVTMMFWYRQQPGQSLTLIATANQGSEATYESGFVIDKFPISRPNLTFSTLTVSNMSPEDSSIYLCSVERDGNLGEAFFGQGTRLTVV.

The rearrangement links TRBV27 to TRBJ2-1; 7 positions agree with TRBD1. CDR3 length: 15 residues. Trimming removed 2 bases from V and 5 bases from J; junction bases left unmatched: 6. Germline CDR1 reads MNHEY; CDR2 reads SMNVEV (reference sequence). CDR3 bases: TGTGCCAGCAGTTTAAGACAGGGTTTTAACAATGAGCAGTTCTTC. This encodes CASSLRQGFNNEQFF.

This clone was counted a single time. CDR3 DNA: TGTGCCAGCAGCAAAGACCCCGCGGGGCACTATGGCTACACCTTC. Amino acids: CASSKDPAGHYGYTF. The chain is built from TRBV21-1 and TRBJ1-2. TRBV21-1 is annotated as a pseudogene. The CDR3 has 15 residues.

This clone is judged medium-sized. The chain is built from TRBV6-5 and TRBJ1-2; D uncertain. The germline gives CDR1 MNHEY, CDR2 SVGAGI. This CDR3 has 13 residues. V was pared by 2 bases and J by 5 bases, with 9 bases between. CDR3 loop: CASSYQDTYGYTF. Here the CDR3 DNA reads TGTGCCAGCAGTTACCAGGATACATATGGCTACACCTTC.

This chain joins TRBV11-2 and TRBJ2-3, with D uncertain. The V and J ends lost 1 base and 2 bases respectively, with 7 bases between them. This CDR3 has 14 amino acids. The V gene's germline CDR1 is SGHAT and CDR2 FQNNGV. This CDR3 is CASSLGGFTDTQYF. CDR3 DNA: TGTGCCAGCAGCTTAGGAGGATTCACAGATACGCAGTATTTT.

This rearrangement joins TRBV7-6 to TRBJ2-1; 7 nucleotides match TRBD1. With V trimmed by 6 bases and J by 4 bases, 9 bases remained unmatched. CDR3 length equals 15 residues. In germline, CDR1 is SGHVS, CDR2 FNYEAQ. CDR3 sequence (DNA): TGTGCCAGCAGGCTTGTAGGACAGGCGTACAATGAGCAGTTCTTC. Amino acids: CASRLVGQAYNEQFF.

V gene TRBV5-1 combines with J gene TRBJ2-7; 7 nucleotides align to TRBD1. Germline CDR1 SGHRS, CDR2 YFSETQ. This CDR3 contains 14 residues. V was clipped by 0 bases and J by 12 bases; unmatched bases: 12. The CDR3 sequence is CASSLAGRDSQLYF. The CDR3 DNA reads TGCGCCAGCAGCTTGGCCGGCCGGGACAGCCAGCTGTACTTC.

CDR3 loop: CASRLGESTEAFF. The CDR3 DNA sequence: TGTGCCAGCAGACTGGGGGAGAGCACTGAAGCTTTCTTT. This chain uses TRBV7-9 with TRBJ1-1; TRBD1 is a possible D gene (5 bases). This CDR3 is built from 13 residues. V was pared by 6 bases and J by 4 bases, with 12 bases between. CDR1 is SEHNR, CDR2 FQNEAQ, per germline (reference sequence).

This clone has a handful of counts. The CDR3 sequence: CASSLARASSYEQYF. In nucleotides, the CDR3 is TGTGCCAGCAGCTTGGCCAGAGCCTCTTCCTACGAGCAGTACTTC. J is TRBJ2-7 and V is TRBV5-4; no firm D call. CDR1 is SGHNT, CDR2 YYREEE, per germline (reference sequence). Trimming left V 0 bases short and J 1 base short, with 11 bases between. CDR3 length: 15 amino acids.

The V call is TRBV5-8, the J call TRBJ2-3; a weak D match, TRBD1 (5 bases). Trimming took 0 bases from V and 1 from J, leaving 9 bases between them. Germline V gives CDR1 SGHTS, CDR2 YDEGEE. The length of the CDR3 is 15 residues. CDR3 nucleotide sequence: TGTGCCAGCAGCTTGGAGGGGTGGGGCACAGATACGCAGTATTTT. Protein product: CASSLEGWGTDTQYF.

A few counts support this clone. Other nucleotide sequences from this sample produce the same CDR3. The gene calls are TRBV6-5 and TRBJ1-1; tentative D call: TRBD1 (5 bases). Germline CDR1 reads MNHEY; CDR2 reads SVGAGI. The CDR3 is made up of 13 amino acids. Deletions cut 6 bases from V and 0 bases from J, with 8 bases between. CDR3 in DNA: TGTGCCAGCAGCCGGACAATGAACACTGAAGCTTTCTTT. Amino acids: CASSRTMNTEAFF.

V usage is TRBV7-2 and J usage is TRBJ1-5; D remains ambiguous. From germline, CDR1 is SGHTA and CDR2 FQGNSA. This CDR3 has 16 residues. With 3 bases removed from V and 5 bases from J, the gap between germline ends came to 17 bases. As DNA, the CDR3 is TGTGCCAGCAGCTTCAGCTCGACGGATCGACATCAGCCCCAGCATTTT. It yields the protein CASSFSSTDRHQPQHF.

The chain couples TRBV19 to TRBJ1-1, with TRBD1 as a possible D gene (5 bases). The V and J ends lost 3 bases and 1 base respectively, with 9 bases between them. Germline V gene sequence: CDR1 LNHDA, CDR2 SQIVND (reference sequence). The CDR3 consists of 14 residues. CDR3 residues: CASSMGQPNTEAFF. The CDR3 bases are TGTGCCAGTAGTATGGGGCAGCCGAACACTGAAGCTTTCTTT.

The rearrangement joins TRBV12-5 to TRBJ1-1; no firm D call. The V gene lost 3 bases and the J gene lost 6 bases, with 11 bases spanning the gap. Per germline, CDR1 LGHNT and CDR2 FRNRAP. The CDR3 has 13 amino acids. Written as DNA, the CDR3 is TGTGCTAGTGGTTTTAGGTCCGGGTCTGAAGCTTTCTTT. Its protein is CASGFRSGSEAFF.

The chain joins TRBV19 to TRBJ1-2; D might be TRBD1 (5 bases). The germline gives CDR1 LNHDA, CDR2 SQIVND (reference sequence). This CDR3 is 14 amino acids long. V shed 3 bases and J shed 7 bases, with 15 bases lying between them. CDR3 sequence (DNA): TGTGCCAGTAGTATGGGCAGGGAAATCTCTGGCTACACCTTC. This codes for CASSMGREISGYTF.

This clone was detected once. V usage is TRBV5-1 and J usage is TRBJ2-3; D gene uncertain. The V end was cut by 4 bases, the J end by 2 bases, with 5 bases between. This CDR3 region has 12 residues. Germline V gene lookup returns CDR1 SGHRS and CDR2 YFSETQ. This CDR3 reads CASSRNTDTQYF. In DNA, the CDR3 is TGCGCCAGCAGCCGTAACACAGATACGCAGTATTTT.